A selection of T cell receptor beta chains follows, all from one sample in a study of OX40 agonist ivuxolimab in advanced cancers. Profiling relied on immunoSEQ multiplex PCR, and the TCRdb table lists in-frame clones only, not all of them. The sample yields more than 60,000 clones, 90% seen once. The material was CD4+ or CD8+ T cells sorted from blood, obtained in a trial of the OX40 agonist ivuxolimab. All receptors derive from an adult with an advanced solid tumor such as melanoma, head and neck, liver or kidney cancer. The CDR3 runs from the conserved cysteine through the conserved F or W. A D gene is named only where the DNA matches it firmly. Part of the rows lack a size; the others show once, few, many or a class for expanded clones.

D gene	clone size	V gene	J gene	CDR3 protein	CDR3 DNA
TRBD2	few	TRBV2	TRBJ2-5	CASRGGTSLETQYF	TGTGCCAGCCGGGGAGGGACTAGTTTAGAGACCCAGTACTTC
.	.	TRBV7-3	TRBJ1-1	CASSPLGTNTEAFF	TGTGCCAGCAGCCCACTGGGGACGAACACTGAAGCTTTCTTT
TRBD1	.	TRBV7-2	TRBJ2-3	CASSWGTVGTDTQYF	TGTGCCAGCAGCTGGGGGACAGTTGGGACAGATACGCAGTATTTT
.	few	TRBV20-1	TRBJ2-4	CSARVGVIQYF	TGCAGTGCTAGAGTGGGGGTAATTCAGTACTTC
.	.	TRBV7-9	TRBJ2-5	CASTYGGGGETQYF	TGTGCCAGCACTTACGGGGGAGGAGGAGAGACCCAGTACTTC
TRBD1	few	TRBV27	TRBJ1-2	CASSLQQGEGIGGYTF	TGTGCCAGCAGTCTCCAACAGGGGGAGGGTATCGGTGGCTACACCTTC
.	.	TRBV6-1	TRBJ1-3	CASSGSVGSGNTIYF	TGTGCCAGCAGTGGTTCGGTGGGTAGTGGAAACACCATATATTTT
TRBD1	.	TRBV5-1	TRBJ2-1	CASSPGVGTEYNEQFF	TGCGCCAGCAGCCCCGGAGTCGGGACAGAGTACAATGAGCAGTTCTTC
.	.	TRBV30	TRBJ2-5	CAWSAGSRAQGRETQYF	TGTGCCTGGAGTGCTGGGAGCCGGGCCCAGGGACGAGAGACCCAGTACTTC
TRBD2	.	TRBV4-1	TRBJ2-3	CASSQDRVAGEDTQYF	TGCGCCAGCAGCCAAGATCGGGTAGCGGGGGAAGATACGCAGTATTTT
.	.	TRBV7-9	TRBJ2-5	CASSFPNGETQYF	TGTGCCAGCAGCTTTCCGAACGGAGAGACCCAGTACTTC
.	once	TRBV6-5	TRBJ1-3	CASSYGDGRSGNTIYF	TGTGCCAGCAGTTACGGGGACGGTCGATCTGGAAACACCATATATTTT
TRBD1	.	TRBV7-9	TRBJ2-7	CASTLGTEDLRQYF	TGTGCCAGCACCCTGGGGACAGAGGACTTACGGCAGTACTTC
.	.	TRBV5-8	TRBJ1-4	CASSFTPSTNEKLFF	TGTGCCAGCAGCTTTACTCCGAGTACTAATGAAAAACTGTTTTTT
.	.	TRBV7-8	TRBJ1-1	CASSLGGGWNTEAFF	TGTGCCAGCAGCTTAGGGGGAGGCTGGAACACTGAAGCTTTCTTT
TRBD2	.	TRBV7-2	TRBJ2-1	CASSLVAGVRNEQFF	TGTGCCAGCAGCTTAGTAGCGGGGGTTAGGAATGAGCAGTTCTTC
TRBD1	.	TRBV10-3	TRBJ2-1	CATIDRGSYNEQFF	TGTGCCACCATTGACAGGGGCTCCTACAATGAGCAGTTCTTC
TRBD2	.	TRBV11-3	TRBJ2-1	CASSVGLAGYNEQFF	TGTGCCAGCAGCGTGGGACTAGCGGGTTACAATGAGCAGTTCTTC
.	.	TRBV18	TRBJ2-2	CASSEQGNTGELFF	TGTGCCAGCTCGGAGCAGGGTAACACCGGGGAGCTGTTTTTT
.	.	TRBV11-3	TRBJ1-1	CASSLQGGNTEAFF	TGTGCCAGCAGCTTACAAGGCGGCAACACTGAAGCTTTCTTT
.	.	TRBV4-3	TRBJ2-2	CASSQDPGAYTGELFF	TGCGCCAGCAGCCAAGACCCAGGGGCTTACACCGGGGAGCTGTTTTTT